This T cell receptor (beta chain) derives from a study of early T cells in non-severe SARS-CoV-2 infection. In TCRdb, the 5' RACE reads were re-called with MiXCR into one record per CDR3 protein. The data hold 45,000 to 60,000 distinct CDR3 sequences, with about 10% observed a single time. Trimming stripped 0 bases from V and 4 bases from J, with 10 bases between. This CDR3 is built from 14 residues. Germline CDR1 ENHRY, CDR2 SYGVKD. The chain is built from TRBV10-3 and TRBJ2-7; D could derive from TRBD1 or TRBD2 (5 bases each). Sequencing was done on a sample of whole blood. This receptor was taken from an adult who was a healthcare worker with PCR-confirmed SARS-CoV-2 infection or an uninfected control (not recorded which). The CDR3 DNA sequence: TGTGCCATCAGTGAGTCGAAGGGACGGTACGAGCAGTACTTC. It is translated as CAISESKGRYEQYF.